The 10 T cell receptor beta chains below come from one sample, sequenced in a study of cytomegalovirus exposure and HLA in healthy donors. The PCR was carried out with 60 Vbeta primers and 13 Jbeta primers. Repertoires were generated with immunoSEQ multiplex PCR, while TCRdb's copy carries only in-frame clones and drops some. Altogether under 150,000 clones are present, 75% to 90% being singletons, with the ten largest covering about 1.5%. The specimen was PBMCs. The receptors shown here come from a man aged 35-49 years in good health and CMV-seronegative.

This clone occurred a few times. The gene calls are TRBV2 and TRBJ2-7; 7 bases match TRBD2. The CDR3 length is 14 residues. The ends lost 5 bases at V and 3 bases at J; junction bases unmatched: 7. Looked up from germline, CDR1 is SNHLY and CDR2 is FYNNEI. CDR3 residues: CASSYLAGFYEQYF. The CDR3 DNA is TGTGCCAGCAGTTACTTAGCGGGCTTCTACGAGCAGTACTTC.

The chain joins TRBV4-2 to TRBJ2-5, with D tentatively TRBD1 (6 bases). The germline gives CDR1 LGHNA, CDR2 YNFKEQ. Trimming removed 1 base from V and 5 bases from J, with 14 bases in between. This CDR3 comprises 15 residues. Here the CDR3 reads CASSQVVADRETQYF. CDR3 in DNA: TGTGCCAGCAGCCAAGTGGTAGCAGACAGGGAGACCCAGTACTTC.

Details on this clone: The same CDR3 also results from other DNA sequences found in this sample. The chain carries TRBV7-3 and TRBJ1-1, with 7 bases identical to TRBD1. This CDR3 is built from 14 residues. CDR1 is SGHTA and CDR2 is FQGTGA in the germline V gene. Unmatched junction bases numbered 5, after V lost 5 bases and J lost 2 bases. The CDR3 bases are TGTGCCAGCAGCCTAGGGACAGAAAACACTGAAGCTTTCTTT. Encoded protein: CASSLGTENTEAFF.

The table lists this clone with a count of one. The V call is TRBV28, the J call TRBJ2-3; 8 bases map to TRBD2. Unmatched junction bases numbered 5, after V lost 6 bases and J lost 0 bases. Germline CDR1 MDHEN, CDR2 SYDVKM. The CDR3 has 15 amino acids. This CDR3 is CASSLSGASTDTQYF. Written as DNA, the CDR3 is TGTGCCAGCAGCCTTAGCGGGGCTAGCACAGATACGCAGTATTTT. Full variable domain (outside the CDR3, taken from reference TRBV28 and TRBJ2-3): DVKVTQSSRYLVKRTGEKVFLECVQDMDHENMFWYRQDPGLGLRLIYFSYDVKMKEKGDIPEGYSVSREKKERFSLILESASTNQTSMYLCASSLSGASTDTQYFGPGTRLTVL.

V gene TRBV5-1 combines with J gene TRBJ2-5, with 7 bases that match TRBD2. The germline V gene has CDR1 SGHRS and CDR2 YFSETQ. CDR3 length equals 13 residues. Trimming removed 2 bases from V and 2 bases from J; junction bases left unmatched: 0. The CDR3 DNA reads TGCGCCAGCAGCTTCGGGGGGCAAGAGACCCAGTACTTC. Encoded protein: CASSFGGQETQYF.

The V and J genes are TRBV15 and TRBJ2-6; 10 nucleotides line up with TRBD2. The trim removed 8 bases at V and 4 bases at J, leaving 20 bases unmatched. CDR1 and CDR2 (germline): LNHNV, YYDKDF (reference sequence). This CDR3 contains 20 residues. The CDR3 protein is CATGKTGGGAGGSGANVLTF. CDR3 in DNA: TGTGCCACCGGAAAAACCGGGGGTGGAGCGGGAGGGTCCGGGGCCAACGTCCTGACTTTC. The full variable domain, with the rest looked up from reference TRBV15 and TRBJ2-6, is DAMVIQNPRYQVTQFGKPVTLSCSQTLNHNVMYWYQQKSSQAPKLLFHYYDKDFNNEADTPDNFQSRRPNTSFCFLDIRSPGLGDTAMYLCATGKTGGGAGGSGANVLTFGAGSRLTVL.

The CDR3 spells CASRPAQGHYSEAFF. The CDR3 nucleotides are TGTGCCAGCAGACCCGCACAGGGGCATTATAGTGAAGCTTTCTTT. The chain joins TRBV7-2 to TRBJ1-1; TRBD1 matches 7 bases. The CDR3 has 15 residues. Losses at the gene ends were 6 bases for V and 7 bases for J; bases not matched to a gene: 14. The germline gives CDR1 SGHTA, CDR2 FQGNSA.

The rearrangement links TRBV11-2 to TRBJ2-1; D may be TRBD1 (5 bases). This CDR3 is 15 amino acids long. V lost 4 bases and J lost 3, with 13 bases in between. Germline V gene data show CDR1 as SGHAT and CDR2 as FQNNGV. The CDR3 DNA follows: TGTGCCAGCAGCTCAGAGGACACGTACTACAATGAGCAGTTCTTC. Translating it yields CASSSEDTYYNEQFF.

The CDR3 sequence is CASSSRDGEVETQYF. CDR3 nucleotide sequence: TGTGCCAGCAGTTCCAGGGACGGGGAGGTAGAGACCCAGTACTTC. The chain joins TRBV28 to TRBJ2-5, with a tentative D call TRBD2 (6 bases). The CDR3 runs 15 residues. Trimming removed 4 bases from V and 4 bases from J, with 16 bases in between. Germline CDR1 and CDR2: MDHEN and SYDVKM. Variable domain in full (rest from reference TRBV28 and TRBJ2-5): DVKVTQSSRYLVKRTGEKVFLECVQDMDHENMFWYRQDPGLGLRLIYFSYDVKMKEKGDIPEGYSVSREKKERFSLILESASTNQTSMYLCASSSRDGEVETQYFGPGTRLLVL.

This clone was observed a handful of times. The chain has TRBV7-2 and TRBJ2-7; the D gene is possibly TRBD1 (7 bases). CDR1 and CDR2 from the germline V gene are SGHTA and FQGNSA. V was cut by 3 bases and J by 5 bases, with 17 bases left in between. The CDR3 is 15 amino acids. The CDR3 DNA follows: TGTGCCAGCAGCTTGGCGGGACAGACCCTCCACGAGCAGTACTTC. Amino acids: CASSLAGQTLHEQYF.